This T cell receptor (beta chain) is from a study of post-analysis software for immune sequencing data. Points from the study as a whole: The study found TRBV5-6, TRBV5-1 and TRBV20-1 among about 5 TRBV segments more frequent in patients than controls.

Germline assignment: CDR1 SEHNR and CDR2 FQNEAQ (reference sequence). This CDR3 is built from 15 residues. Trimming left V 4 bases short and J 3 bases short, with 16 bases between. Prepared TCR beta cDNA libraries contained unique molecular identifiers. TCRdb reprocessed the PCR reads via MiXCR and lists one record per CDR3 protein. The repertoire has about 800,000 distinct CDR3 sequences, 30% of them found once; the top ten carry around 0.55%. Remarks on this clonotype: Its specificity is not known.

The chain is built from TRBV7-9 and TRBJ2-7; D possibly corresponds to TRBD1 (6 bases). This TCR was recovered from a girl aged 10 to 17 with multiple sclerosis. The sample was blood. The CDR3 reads CASSSDSLSFYEQYF. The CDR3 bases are TGTGCCAGCAGCTCGGACAGTCTTAGCTTCTACGAGCAGTACTTC.